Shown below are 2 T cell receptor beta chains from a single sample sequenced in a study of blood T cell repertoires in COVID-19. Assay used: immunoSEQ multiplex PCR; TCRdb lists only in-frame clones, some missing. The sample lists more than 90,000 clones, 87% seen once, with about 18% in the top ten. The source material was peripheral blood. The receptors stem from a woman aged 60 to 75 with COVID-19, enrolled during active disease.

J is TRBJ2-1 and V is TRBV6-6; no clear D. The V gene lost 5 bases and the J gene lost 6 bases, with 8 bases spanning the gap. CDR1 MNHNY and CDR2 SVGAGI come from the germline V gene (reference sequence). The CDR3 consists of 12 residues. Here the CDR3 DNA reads TGTGCCAGCAGTCCGGTCCGCAATGAGCAGTTCTTC. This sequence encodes CASSPVRNEQFF.

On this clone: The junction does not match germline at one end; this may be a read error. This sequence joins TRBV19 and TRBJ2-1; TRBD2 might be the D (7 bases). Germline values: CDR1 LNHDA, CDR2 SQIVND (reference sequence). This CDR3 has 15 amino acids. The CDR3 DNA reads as TGTGCCAGTAGTATTGGGGGGGGGCCCTATAATGAGCAGTTCTTC. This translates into CASSIGGGPYNEQFF.